This T cell receptor beta chain was sequenced during a study of cytomegalovirus exposure and HLA in healthy donors. Study summary: A previous analysis identified 100 million or so unique TCR beta sequences derived from some 170 million T cells. Overall study findings and caveats: Indistinguishable V segments such as TRBV6-2 and TRBV6-3 were excluded.

The CDR3 runs to 14 residues. V lost 5 bases and J lost 1; bases outside the gene matches: 4. In germline, CDR1 is SGHDT, CDR2 YYEEEE. As for this clone: What it recognizes is unknown.

The primer mix had 60 Vbeta and 13 Jbeta primers. TCRdb's copy holds only in-frame clones and misses some; the assay was immunoSEQ multiplex PCR. The sample features around 130,000 clones, with roughly 1.6% in its top ten. This clonotype was obtained from a woman between 40 and 55 years old in good health and CMV-seronegative. Sequencing used PBMCs. V and J are TRBV5-6 and TRBJ2-7; 9 bases agree with TRBD1. The CDR3 loop is CASRTGTGSYEQYF. Written as DNA, the CDR3 is TGTGCCAGCAGGACCGGGACAGGGTCCTACGAGCAGTACTTC.